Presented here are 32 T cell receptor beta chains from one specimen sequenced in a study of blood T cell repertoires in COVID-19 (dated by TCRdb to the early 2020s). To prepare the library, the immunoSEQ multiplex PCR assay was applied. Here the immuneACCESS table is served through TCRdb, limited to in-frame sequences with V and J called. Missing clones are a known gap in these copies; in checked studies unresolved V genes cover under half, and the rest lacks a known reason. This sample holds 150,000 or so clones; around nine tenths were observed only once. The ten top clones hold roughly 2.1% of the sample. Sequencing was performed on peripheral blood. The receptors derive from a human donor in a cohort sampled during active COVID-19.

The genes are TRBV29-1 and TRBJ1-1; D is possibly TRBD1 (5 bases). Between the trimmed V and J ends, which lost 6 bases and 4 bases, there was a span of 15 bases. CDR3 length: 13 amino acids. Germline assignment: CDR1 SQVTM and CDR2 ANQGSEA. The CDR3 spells CSVRTGGITEAFF. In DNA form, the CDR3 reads TGCAGCGTAAGGACGGGGGGAATCACTGAAGCTTTCTTT.

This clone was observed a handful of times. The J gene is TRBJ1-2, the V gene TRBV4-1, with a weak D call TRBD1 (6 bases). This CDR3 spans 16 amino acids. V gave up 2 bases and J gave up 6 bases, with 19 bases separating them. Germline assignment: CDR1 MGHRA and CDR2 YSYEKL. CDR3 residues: CASSQIRDKNMDGYTF. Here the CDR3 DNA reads TGCGCCAGCAGCCAAATCCGGGACAAGAATATGGATGGCTACACCTTC.

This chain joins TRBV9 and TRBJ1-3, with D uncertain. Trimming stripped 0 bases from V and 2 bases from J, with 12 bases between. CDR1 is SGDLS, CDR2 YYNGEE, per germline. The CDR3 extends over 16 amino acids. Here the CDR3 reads CASSVALDRAGNTIYF. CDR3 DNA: TGTGCCAGCAGCGTAGCGCTCGACCGGGCTGGAAACACCATATATTTT.

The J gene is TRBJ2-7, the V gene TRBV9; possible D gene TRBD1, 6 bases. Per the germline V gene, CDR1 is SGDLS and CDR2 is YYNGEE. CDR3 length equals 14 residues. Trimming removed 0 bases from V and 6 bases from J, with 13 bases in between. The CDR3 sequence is CASSVGGQAGEQYF. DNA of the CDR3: TGTGCCAGCAGCGTAGGGGGGCAGGCGGGCGAGCAGTACTTC.

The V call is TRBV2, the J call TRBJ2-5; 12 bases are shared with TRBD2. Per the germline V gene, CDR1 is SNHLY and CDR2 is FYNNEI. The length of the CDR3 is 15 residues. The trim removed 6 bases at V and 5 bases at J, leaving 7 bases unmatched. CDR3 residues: CASRVLAGGPETQYF. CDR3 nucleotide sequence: TGTGCCAGCAGAGTTCTAGCGGGGGGGCCGGAGACCCAGTACTTC.

CDR3 region: CASRDRAHNEQFF. The CDR3 DNA reads as TGTGCCAGCAGGGACAGGGCCCATAATGAGCAGTTCTTC. The chain recombines TRBV2 with TRBJ2-1, with TRBD1 matching 8 bases. The V and J ends lost 6 bases and 7 bases, in that order; junction bases with no gene match: 5. CDR1 SNHLY and CDR2 FYNNEI come from the germline V gene. The CDR3 length is 13 residues.

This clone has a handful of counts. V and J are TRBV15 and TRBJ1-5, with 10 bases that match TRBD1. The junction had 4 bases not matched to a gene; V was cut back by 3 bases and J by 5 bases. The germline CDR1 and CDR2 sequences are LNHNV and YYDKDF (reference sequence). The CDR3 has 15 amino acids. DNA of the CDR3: TGTGCCACCAGCAGCCCGGACAGGGGGGATCAGCCCCAGCATTTT. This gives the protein CATSSPDRGDQPQHF.

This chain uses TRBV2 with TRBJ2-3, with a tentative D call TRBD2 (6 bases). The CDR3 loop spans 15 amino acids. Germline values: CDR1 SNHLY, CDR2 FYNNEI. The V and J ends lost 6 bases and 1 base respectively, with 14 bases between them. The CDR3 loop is CASRGTAAGTDTQYF. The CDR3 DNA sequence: TGTGCCAGCAGGGGGACTGCGGCGGGCACAGATACGCAGTATTTT.

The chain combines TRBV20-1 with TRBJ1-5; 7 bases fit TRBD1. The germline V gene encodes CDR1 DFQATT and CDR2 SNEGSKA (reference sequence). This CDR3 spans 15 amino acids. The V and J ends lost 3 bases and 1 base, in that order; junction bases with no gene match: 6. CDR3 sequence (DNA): TGCAGTGCTAGTGCACCACAGGGGAGCAATCAGCCCCAGCATTTT. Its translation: CSASAPQGSNQPQHF.

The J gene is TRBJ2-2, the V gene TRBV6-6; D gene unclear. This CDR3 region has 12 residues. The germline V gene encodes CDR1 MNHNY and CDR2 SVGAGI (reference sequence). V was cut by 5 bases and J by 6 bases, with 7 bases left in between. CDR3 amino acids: CASSPRSGELFF. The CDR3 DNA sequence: TGTGCCAGCAGTCCGAGATCCGGGGAGCTGTTTTTT.

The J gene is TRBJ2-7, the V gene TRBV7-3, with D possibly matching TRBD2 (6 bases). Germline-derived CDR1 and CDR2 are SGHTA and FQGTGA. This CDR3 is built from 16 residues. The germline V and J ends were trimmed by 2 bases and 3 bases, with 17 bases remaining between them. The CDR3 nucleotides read TGTGCCAGCAGCTTAGCAATACGGGGGTCACACTACGAGCAGTACTTC. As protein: CASSLAIRGSHYEQYF.

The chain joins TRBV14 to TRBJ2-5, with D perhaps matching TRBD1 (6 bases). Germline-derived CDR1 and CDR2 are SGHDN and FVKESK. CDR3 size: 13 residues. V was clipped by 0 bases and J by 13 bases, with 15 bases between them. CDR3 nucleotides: TGTGCCAGCAGCCAAGATCTGGACAGTCTACCGTACTTC. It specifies CASSQDLDSLPYF. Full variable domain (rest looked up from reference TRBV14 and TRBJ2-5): EAGVTQFPSHSVIEKGQTVTLRCDPISGHDNLYWYRRVMGKEIKFLLHFVKESKQDESGMPNNRFLAERTGGTYSTLKVQPAELEDSGVYFCASSQDLDSLPYFGPGTRLLVL.

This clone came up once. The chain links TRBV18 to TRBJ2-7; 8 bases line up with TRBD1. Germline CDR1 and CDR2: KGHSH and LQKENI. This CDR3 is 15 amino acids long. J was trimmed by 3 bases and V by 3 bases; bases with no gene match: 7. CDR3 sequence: CASSPATGANYEQYF. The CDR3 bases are TGTGCCAGCTCACCTGCGACAGGGGCTAACTACGAGCAGTACTTC.

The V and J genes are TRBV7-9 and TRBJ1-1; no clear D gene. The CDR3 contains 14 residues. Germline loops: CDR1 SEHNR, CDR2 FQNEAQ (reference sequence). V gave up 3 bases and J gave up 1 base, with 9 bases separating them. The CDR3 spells CASSFIQTNTEAFF. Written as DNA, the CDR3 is TGTGCCAGCAGCTTCATACAGACGAACACTGAAGCTTTCTTT. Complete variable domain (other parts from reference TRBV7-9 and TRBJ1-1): DTGVSQNPRHKITKRGQNVTFRCDPISEHNRLYWYRQTLGQGPEFLTYFQNEAQLEKSRLLSDRFSAERPKGSFSTLEIQRTEQGDSAMYLCASSFIQTNTEAFFGQGTRLTVV.

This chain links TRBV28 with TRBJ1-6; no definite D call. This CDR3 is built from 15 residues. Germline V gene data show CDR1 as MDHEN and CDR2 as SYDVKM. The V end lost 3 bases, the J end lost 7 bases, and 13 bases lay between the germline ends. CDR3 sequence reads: CASSFEGPGNSPLHF. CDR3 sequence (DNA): TGTGCCAGCAGTTTCGAGGGCCCGGGGAATTCACCCCTCCACTTT.

CDR3 DNA: TGTGCCAGCTCACCAATGGCAGTTAGCAATCAGCCCCAGCATTTT. Residues: CASSPMAVSNQPQHF. The chain links TRBV18 to TRBJ1-5; D uncertain. CDR3 length: 15 amino acids. Trimming pared 2 bases from V and 0 bases from J, leaving 8 bases between. Per the germline V gene, CDR1 is KGHSH and CDR2 is LQKENI.

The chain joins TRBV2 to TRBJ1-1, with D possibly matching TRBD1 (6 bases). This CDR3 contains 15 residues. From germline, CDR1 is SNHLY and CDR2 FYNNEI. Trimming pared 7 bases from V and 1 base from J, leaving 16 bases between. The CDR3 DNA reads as TGTGCCAGCATCCCCAGAGGGGGACAGAACACTGAAGCTTTCTTT. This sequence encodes CASIPRGGQNTEAFF.

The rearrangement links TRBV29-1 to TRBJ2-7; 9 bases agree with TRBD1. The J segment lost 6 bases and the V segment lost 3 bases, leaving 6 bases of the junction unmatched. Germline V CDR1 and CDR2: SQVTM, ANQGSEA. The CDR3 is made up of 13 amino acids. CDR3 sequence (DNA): TGCAGCGTTGACGGGGACAGGGTTTTCGAGCAGTACTTC. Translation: CSVDGDRVFEQYF.

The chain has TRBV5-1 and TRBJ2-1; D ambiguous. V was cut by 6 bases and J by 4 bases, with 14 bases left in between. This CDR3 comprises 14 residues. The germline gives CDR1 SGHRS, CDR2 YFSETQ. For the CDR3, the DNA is TGCGCCAGCACCCTGGAGTCCACGTACAATGAGCAGTTCTTC. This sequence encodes CASTLESTYNEQFF.

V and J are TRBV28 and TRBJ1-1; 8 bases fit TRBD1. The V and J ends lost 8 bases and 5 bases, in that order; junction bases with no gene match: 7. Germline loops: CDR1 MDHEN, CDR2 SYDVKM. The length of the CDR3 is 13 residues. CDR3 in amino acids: CASGYRGKTEAFF. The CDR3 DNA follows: TGTGCCAGCGGATACAGGGGGAAGACTGAAGCTTTCTTT.

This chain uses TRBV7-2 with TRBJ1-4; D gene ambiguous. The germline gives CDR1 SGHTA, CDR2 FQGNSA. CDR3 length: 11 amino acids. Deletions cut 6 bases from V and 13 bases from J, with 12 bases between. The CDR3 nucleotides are TGTGCCAGCAGATTGAGCCGGGGACTGTTTTTT. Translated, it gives CASRLSRGLFF.

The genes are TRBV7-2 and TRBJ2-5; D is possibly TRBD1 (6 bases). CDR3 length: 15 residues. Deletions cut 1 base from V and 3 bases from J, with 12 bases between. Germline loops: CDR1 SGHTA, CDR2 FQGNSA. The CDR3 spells CASSLGRGHEETQYF. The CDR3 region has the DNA TGTGCCAGCAGCTTAGGCAGGGGCCATGAAGAGACCCAGTACTTC. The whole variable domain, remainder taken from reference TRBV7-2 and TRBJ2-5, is GAGVSQSPSNKVTEKGKDVELRCDPISGHTALYWYRQSLGQGLEFLIYFQGNSAPDKSGLPSDRFSAERTGGSVSTLTIQRTQQEDSAVYLCASSLGRGHEETQYFGPGTRLLVL.

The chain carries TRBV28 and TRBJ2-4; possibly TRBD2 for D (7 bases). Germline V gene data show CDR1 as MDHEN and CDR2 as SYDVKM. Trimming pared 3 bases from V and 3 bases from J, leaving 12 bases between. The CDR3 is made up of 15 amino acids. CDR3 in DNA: TGTGCCAGCAGTTTGGGGGGGGCTGGCAAAAACATTCAGTACTTC. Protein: CASSLGGAGKNIQYF.

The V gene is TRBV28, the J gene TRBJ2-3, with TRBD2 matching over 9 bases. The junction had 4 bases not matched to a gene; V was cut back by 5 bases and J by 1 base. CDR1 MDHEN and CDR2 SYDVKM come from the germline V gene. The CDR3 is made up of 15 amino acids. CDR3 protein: CASSIAGARTDTQYF. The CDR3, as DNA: TGTGCCAGCAGTATAGCGGGGGCCCGCACAGATACGCAGTATTTT.

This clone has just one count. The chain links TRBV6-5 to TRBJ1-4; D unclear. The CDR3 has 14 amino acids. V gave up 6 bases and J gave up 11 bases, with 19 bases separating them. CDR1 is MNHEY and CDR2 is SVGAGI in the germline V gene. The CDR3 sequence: CASRFYSQEGKLFF. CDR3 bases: TGTGCCAGCAGATTCTACAGCCAAGAGGGTAAACTGTTTTTT.

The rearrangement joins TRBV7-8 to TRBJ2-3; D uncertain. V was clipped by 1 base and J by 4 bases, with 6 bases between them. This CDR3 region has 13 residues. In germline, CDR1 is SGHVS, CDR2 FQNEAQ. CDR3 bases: TGTGCCAGCAGCTTAGGGCATGCAGATACGCAGTATTTT. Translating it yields CASSLGHADTQYF.

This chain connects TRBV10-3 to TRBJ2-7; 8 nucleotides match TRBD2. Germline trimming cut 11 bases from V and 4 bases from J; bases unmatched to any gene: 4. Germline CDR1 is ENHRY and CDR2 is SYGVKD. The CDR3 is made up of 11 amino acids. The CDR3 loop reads CASGGAYEQYF. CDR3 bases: TGTGCCTCCGGGGGGGCTTACGAGCAGTACTTC.

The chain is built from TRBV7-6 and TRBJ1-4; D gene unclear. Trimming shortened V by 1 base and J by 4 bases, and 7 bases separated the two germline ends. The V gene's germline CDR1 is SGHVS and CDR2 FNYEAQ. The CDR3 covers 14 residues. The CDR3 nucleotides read TGTGCCAGCAGCTTAGGAGGAATTAATGAAAAACTGTTTTTT. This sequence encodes CASSLGGINEKLFF.

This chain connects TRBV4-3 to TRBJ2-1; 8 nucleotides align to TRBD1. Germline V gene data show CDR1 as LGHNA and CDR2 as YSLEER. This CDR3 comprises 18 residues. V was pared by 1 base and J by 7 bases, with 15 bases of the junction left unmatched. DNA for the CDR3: TGCGCCAGCAGCCAAGGCTTTCGGACAGGGAGGTTCGGGAATGAGCAGTTCTTC. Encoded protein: CASSQGFRTGRFGNEQFF.

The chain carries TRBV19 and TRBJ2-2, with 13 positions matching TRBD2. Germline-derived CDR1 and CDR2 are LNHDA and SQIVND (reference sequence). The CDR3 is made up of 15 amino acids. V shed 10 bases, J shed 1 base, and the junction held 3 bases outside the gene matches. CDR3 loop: CATGLAGVNTGELFF. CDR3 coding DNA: TGTGCCACAGGACTAGCGGGGGTGAACACCGGGGAGCTGTTTTTT.

The CDR3 reads CASTSWDPVEDRETGELFF. CDR3 bases: TGTGCCAGCACCTCTTGGGACCCTGTGGAGGACAGGGAAACCGGGGAGCTGTTTTTT. The rearrangement joins TRBV5-8 to TRBJ2-2; 8 bases agree with TRBD1. Germline CDR1 reads SGHTS; CDR2 reads YDEGEE. This CDR3 contains 19 residues. The V and J ends lost 6 bases and 5 bases, in that order; junction bases with no gene match: 21.

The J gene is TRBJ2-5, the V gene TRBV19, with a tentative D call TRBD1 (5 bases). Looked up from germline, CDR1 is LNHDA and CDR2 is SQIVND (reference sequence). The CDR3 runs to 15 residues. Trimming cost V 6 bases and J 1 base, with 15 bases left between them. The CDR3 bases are TGTGCCAGTAGACCCGTTTTTGGGGCCCAAGAGACCCAGTACTTC. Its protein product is CASRPVFGAQETQYF.